The rows below give T cell receptor beta chains drawn from one sample of a study of Tregs in tolerant kidney transplant recipients. Data came from immunoSEQ multiplex PCR; TCRdb stores just in-frame clones and leaves some out. The profile shows tens of thousands of clones, about 87% of them singletons. The sequencing used CD4+ T cells from blood (PBMCs), collected 6 months after the transplant. The receptors here all came from a human patient who received a combined kidney and bone marrow transplant. The T cells may come from the graft donor. The CDR3 runs from the conserved cysteine through the conserved F or W. D genes are given only for firm matches.

>TRBD2|TRBV9|TRBJ2-2
TGTGCCAGCAGCGCCGGGACTAGCGGACACACCGGGGAGCTGTTTTTT
CASSAGTSGHTGELFF
>-|TRBV7-3|TRBJ2-6
TGTGCCAGCAGCTTGGTTGGACTCTCTGGGGCCAACGTCCTGACTTTC
CASSLVGLSGANVLTF
>TRBD2|TRBV2|TRBJ2-3
TGTGCCAGCAAGCGGGAGGGCGGCACAGATACGCAGTATTTT
CASKREGGTDTQYF
>TRBD2|TRBV7-2|TRBJ2-4
TGTGCCAGCAGCCCGCAGGGGCGACTAGCGGGAGGGCCATCGGACATTCAGTACTTC
CASSPQGRLAGGPSDIQYF
>-|TRBV30|TRBJ1-2
TGTGCCTGGAGTGTCCACTTCTCGGGCTATGGCTACACCTTC
CAWSVHFSGYGYTF
>-|TRBV27|TRBJ2-2
TGTGCCAGCAAAGTCCGGGGGAACACCGGGGAGCTGTTTTTT
CASKVRGNTGELFF
>TRBD1|TRBV2|TRBJ2-5
TGTGCCAGCAACAGGGGGCTTGAGGAGACCCAGTACTTC
CASNRGLEETQYF
>TRBD1|TRBV7-2|TRBJ1-2
TGTGCCAGCAGCGTCGCGACAGGGTCTAACTATGGCTACACCTTC
CASSVATGSNYGYTF
>TRBD2|TRBV5-1|TRBJ2-1
TGCGCCAGCAGCTTGGAGGGCGGGGGGGCCTCAGGCAATGAGCAGTTCTTC
CASSLEGGGASGNEQFF
>-|TRBV5-6|TRBJ2-4
TGTGCCAGCAGCTTGGAACTAGCCAAAAACATTCAGTACTTC
CASSLELAKNIQYF
>-|TRBV6-5|TRBJ2-4
TGTGCCAGCAGCCAGGGCAGGGACATTCAGTACTTC
CASSQGRDIQYF